Each of the 20 T cell receptor beta chains below was sequenced from the same sample in a study of T-cell reconstitution after alpha-beta-depleted transplantation in children. The library targeted TCRbeta and was prepared with unique molecular identifiers. TCRdb recomputed calls from the PCR reads with MiXCR, one row per CDR3 protein. Of some 300,000 distinct CDR3 sequences in the sample, about 9.4% were seen once. Here the sequenced sample was PBMCs, taken before TCRalphabeta/CD19-depleted stem cell transplant. These receptors came from a boy younger than two with acute myeloid leukemia, due to receive a stem cell transplant.

The chain is built from TRBV20-1 and TRBJ2-5; TRBD2 might be the D (7 bases). Trimming left V 2 bases short and J 5 bases short, with 24 bases between. CDR1 is DFQATT, CDR2 SNEGSKA, per germline (reference sequence). The CDR3 loop spans 17 amino acids. This chain's CDR3 is CSARPLRGGAWKETQYF. The CDR3 DNA is TGCAGTGCTAGACCTTTGAGAGGGGGGGCTTGGAAGGAGACCCAGTACTTC.

This clonotype was seen repeatedly, ten times or more. This chain connects TRBV5-1 to TRBJ2-7; the match to TRBD1 covers 7 bases. The V gene's germline CDR1 is SGHRS and CDR2 YFSETQ. CDR3 length equals 15 residues. V lost 2 bases and J lost 6; bases outside the gene matches: 11. The CDR3 DNA is TGCGCCAGCAGCTTACGTCTACAGGGGAGCAGCGAGCAGTACTTC. It is translated as CASSLRLQGSSEQYF.

This clonotype was observed many times. V and J are TRBV28 and TRBJ1-5; a weak D match, TRBD1 (6 bases). Germline loops: CDR1 MDHEN, CDR2 SYDVKM. The CDR3 is 15 residues long. V was pared by 3 bases and J by 4 bases, with 13 bases between. The CDR3 DNA reads TGTGCCAGCAGTTTCCCCGGGGGGCGAAATCAGCCCCAGCATTTT. As protein: CASSFPGGRNQPQHF.

This clonotype showed up many times. J is TRBJ1-2 and V is TRBV11-2; TRBD1 is a possible D gene (6 bases). The V gene's germline CDR1 is SGHAT and CDR2 FQNNGV. CDR3 size: 12 residues. Trimming pared 5 bases from V and 7 bases from J, leaving 11 bases between. As DNA, the CDR3 is TGTGCCAGCAGCGCCAACAGGGTTGGCTACACCTTC. This sequence encodes CASSANRVGYTF. The full variable domain, rest sourced from reference TRBV11-2 and TRBJ1-2, is EAGVAQSPRYKIIEKRQSVAFWCNPISGHATLYWYQQILGQGPKLLIQFQNNGVVDDSQLPKDRFSAERLKGVDSTLKIQPAKLEDSAVYLCASSANRVGYTFGSGTRLTVV.

This clonotype was seen repeatedly, ten times or more. This sequence joins TRBV12-3 or TRBV12-4 and TRBJ2-1, with 9 bases identical to TRBD2. This CDR3 has 16 amino acids. V was clipped by 2 bases and J by 0 bases; unmatched bases: 2. The CDR3 sequence is CASSLPTSGSYNEQFF. In DNA, the CDR3 is TGTGCCAGCAGTTTACCGACTAGCGGCTCCTACAATGAGCAGTTCTTC.

V and J are TRBV20-1 and TRBJ2-1; possible D gene TRBD2, 6 bases. V lost 5 bases and J lost 4, with 12 bases in between. This CDR3 spans 13 amino acids. Germline values: CDR1 DFQATT, CDR2 SNEGSKA (reference sequence). The CDR3 protein is CSAWGRTYNEQFF. CDR3 in DNA: TGCAGTGCTTGGGGGAGGACGTACAATGAGCAGTTCTTC.

The gene calls are TRBV20-1 and TRBJ1-1; 7 bases fit TRBD1. This CDR3 is 13 amino acids long. The V gene's germline CDR1 is DFQATT and CDR2 SNEGSKA (reference sequence). J lost 0 bases, V lost 6 bases, and 4 bases had no gene match. The CDR3 loop is CSAITGVNTEAFF. In DNA, the CDR3 is TGCAGTGCCATAACAGGGGTGAACACTGAAGCTTTCTTT.

CDR3 residues: CSARGVTSGGPKNTDTQYF. The CDR3 DNA reads TGCAGTGCTAGAGGGGTGACTAGCGGGGGGCCTAAAAACACAGATACGCAGTATTTT. V and J are TRBV20-1 and TRBJ2-3; 13 bases match TRBD2. This CDR3 is 19 amino acids long. V was pared by 1 base and J by 2 bases, with 12 bases of the junction left unmatched. Germline values: CDR1 DFQATT, CDR2 SNEGSKA (reference sequence).

This clonotype was observed many times. The chain joins TRBV28 to TRBJ1-4, with D unresolved. The V gene lost 2 bases and the J gene lost 8 bases, with 6 bases spanning the gap. Germline V gene sequence: CDR1 MDHEN, CDR2 SYDVKM. This CDR3 comprises 12 residues. For the CDR3, the DNA is TGTGCCAGCAGTTTACCGGGGGAAAAACTGTTTTTT. It yields the protein CASSLPGEKLFF.

The rearrangement joins TRBV7-9 to TRBJ2-1, with D unresolved. The CDR3 length is 13 residues. V lost 1 base to trimming and J lost 9 bases, with 10 bases between them. Germline V lookup: CDR1 SEHNR, CDR2 FQNEAQ (reference sequence). This chain's CDR3 is CASSLEPFSEQFF. The CDR3 DNA sequence: TGTGCCAGCAGCTTAGAACCGTTTTCTGAGCAGTTCTTC.

This clonotype was detected many times. The chain recombines TRBV5-1 with TRBJ2-2, with a weak D call TRBD2 (6 bases). Germline V gene sequence: CDR1 SGHRS, CDR2 YFSETQ. The CDR3 totals 14 residues. V was cut by 5 bases and J by 0 bases, with 8 bases left in between. CDR3 in amino acids: CASSSGSNTGELFF. The DNA for the CDR3 is TGCGCCAGCAGTAGCGGCTCGAACACCGGGGAGCTGTTTTTT.

This clonotype was counted many times. The chain is built from TRBV6-5 and TRBJ1-3; 9 bases match TRBD1. V lost 0 bases and J lost 3; bases outside the gene matches: 0. Germline V gene data show CDR1 as MNHEY and CDR2 as SVGAGI. The CDR3 is made up of 15 amino acids. CDR3 in amino acids: CASSYSGQGGNTIYF. In DNA, the CDR3 is TGTGCCAGCAGTTACTCGGGACAGGGTGGAAACACCATATATTTT.

This clonotype was observed at least ten times. V gene TRBV7-9 combines with J gene TRBJ1-4; D not certain. The CDR3 consists of 15 residues. In germline, CDR1 is SEHNR, CDR2 FQNEAQ (reference sequence). The germline V and J ends were trimmed by 4 bases and 0 bases, with 9 bases remaining between them. This chain's CDR3 is CASSSSVATNEKLFF. The CDR3 DNA reads as TGTGCCAGCAGCTCCTCAGTAGCAACTAATGAAAAACTGTTTTTT.

As to this clonotype: This sequence may be a read error, since a much larger clone differs from it by one base. The chain links TRBV7-9 to TRBJ2-4; a possible D gene is TRBD1 (6 bases). CDR1 and CDR2 from the germline V gene are SEHNR and FQNEAQ (reference sequence). CDR3 length equals 15 residues. CDR3 sequence reads: CASSSGQLAKNTQYF. CDR3 sequence (DNA): TGTGCCAGCAGCTCAGGACAGCTAGCCAAAAACACTCAGTACTTC.

Details on this clonotype: Germline is not matched at one junction end, which may reflect a read error. The chain is built from TRBV20-1 and TRBJ1-4, with D unresolved. The CDR3 is 15 residues long. Germline CDR1 is DFQATT and CDR2 is SNEGSKA (reference sequence). CDR3 in DNA: TGCGGTGCTAGAGATTCCGGAGTAAACGATGGAAAACTGTTTTTT. It codes for CGARDSGVNDGKLFF.

This clonotype was seen repeatedly, ten times or more. The chain joins TRBV12-3 or TRBV12-4 to TRBJ2-3, with 9 bases that match TRBD1. This CDR3 spans 15 amino acids. V trimming: 6 bases; J trimming: 1 base; junction bases outside the gene matches: 5. CDR3 sequence: CASSSRTGGTDTQYF. CDR3 bases: TGTGCCAGCAGCTCCCGGACAGGGGGCACAGATACGCAGTATTTT.

For this clonotype: A much more abundant neighbour one base away suggests this may be a read error. This sequence joins TRBV7-6 and TRBJ2-1; 10 bases are a match to TRBD1. The CDR3 is made up of 20 amino acids. CDR1 is SGHVS, CDR2 FNYEAQ, per germline. CDR3 nucleotides: TGTGCCAGCAGCTTACCGGGACAGGGGTCCGTAGGGAGCTCCTGCAATGAGCAGTTCTTC. Protein product: CASSLPGQGSVGSSCNEQFF.

The chain employs TRBV29-1 and TRBJ2-1, with 11 positions matching TRBD2. The CDR3 has 16 residues. Per the germline V gene, CDR1 is SQVTM and CDR2 is ANQGSEA. The CDR3 DNA is TGCAGGGTTTCCAAAGGGGGACTAGCGGCCGACAATGAGCAGTTCTTC. Amino acids: CRVSKGGLAADNEQFF.

This clonotype was observed a few times. This sequence joins TRBV6-5 and TRBJ2-2; TRBD1 matches 8 bases. This CDR3 has 16 amino acids. Losses at the gene ends were 1 base for V and 3 bases for J; bases not matched to a gene: 4. Germline V gives CDR1 MNHEY, CDR2 SVGAGI. The CDR3 reads CASSYWQGAYTGELFF. The CDR3 DNA reads TGTGCCAGCAGTTACTGGCAGGGGGCATACACCGGGGAGCTGTTTTTT.

The sample holds many counts of this clonotype. The rearrangement uses TRBV3-1 and TRBJ2-3; D gene uncertain. CDR1 is LGHDT, CDR2 YNNKEL, per germline (reference sequence). The V and J ends lost 4 bases and 4 bases respectively, with 9 bases between them. The length of the CDR3 is 13 residues. CDR3 bases: TGTGCCAGCAGCCTAAGTTGGGCAGATACGCAGTATTTT. It is translated as CASSLSWADTQYF.